This T cell receptor beta chain was identified during a study of spatial heterogeneity in lung cancer (dated by TCRdb to between 2019 and 2020). Context from the whole study: The donors were some 72 patients from the lung TRACERx cohort who had early-stage, untreated non-small cell lung cancer. In the raw uncorrected reads, each unique combination of TCR and UMI appeared more than ten times on average. Follow-up PBMC samples were sequenced whenever available, and the median time to follow-up was roughly 22 months after resection. Nonsynonymous mutation counts, determined by whole-exome sequencing of tumor tissue, were related to features of the TCR repertoire. TCR alpha and beta repertoires were quantitatively compared across multiple tumor regions, matched nontumor lung and blood in non-small cell lung cancer. At surgery, both alpha and beta chains were TCR-sequenced in 220 tumor regions, over 61 matched nontumor lung samples and over 50 PBMC samples. Beta-chain transcripts were consistently detected in greater numbers than alpha-chain transcripts, which likely reflected higher beta-chain transcript abundance.

Library generation was performed with 5' RACE. The sequencer listed for this sample is NextSeq 500. The TCR library protocol attached a unique molecular identifier to each TCR cDNA molecule to allow correction of PCR and sequencing errors. The paper's data handling went like this. TCR identification, UMI-based error correction and CDR3 extraction were all carried out with Decombinator tools. Expanded TCRs were defined as those above a frequency of 2 per 1,000, corresponding to the top 1% of the tumor frequency distribution. Renyi diversity was calculated using the R vegan package after each repertoire was subsampled 100 times to 5,000 TCRs. CDR3 similarity networks were built from amino acid triplet string-kernel similarity, with CDR3s being connected when pairwise similarity was above 0.82. The raw public reads went through TCRdb reprocessing: fastp at Q25, MiXCR clone calling, in-frame beta chains kept. Duplicate CDR3 protein sequences are folded into a single record with the most common DNA and genes. These V and J calls originate from TCRdb's pipeline instead of the authors' own analysis. This sample comprises around 120,000 distinct CDR3 sequences, 9% to 15% of them detected only once. Of the sample, over 15% is held by the ten largest clones.

Results the study describes overall, beyond this receptor: Only approximately 13 patients were included in comparisons of baseline and follow-up blood repertoires. Confirming at a functional level the hypothesis that regional TCRs recognize regional mutations was considered to require additional single-cell paired TCR alpha and beta sequencing. Ubiquitous expanded tumor TCRs were found in blood more often at tumor resection than at routine follow-up.

The sample's time point label, in plain terms: blood at routine non-recurrence follow-up after resection. TCR sequencing used whole RNA extracted from tumor and nontumor lung tissue, or from cryopreserved PBMC samples, without cell sorting. Only patients with enough RNA available from two or more tumor regions were chosen for TCR sequencing. A remark on this clonotype: Its antigen remains unidentified. There are no base qualities to consult, and no much larger clone falls within one base.

CDR1 is given as DFQATT and CDR2 as SNEGSKA, both from the germline V gene (reference sequence). The germline ends are 16 bases apart after V is trimmed by 0 bases and J by 5 bases. Including cysteine and phenylalanine, the CDR3 has 15 amino acids. Only the CDR3 part of the read is kept: 45 bases, read in frame from the first base. This specimen was PBMCs, taken at follow-up. The TCR sequence derives from a male donor with early-stage non-small cell lung cancer. The chain is made from TRBV20-1 and TRBJ2-5; the D gene is perhaps TRBD2, from 6 matching bases. The sequenced DNA: TGCAGTGCTAGAGAAGAGGCGGGATCCGGGGAGACCCAGTACTTC. Its translation reads: CSAREEAGSGETQYF.